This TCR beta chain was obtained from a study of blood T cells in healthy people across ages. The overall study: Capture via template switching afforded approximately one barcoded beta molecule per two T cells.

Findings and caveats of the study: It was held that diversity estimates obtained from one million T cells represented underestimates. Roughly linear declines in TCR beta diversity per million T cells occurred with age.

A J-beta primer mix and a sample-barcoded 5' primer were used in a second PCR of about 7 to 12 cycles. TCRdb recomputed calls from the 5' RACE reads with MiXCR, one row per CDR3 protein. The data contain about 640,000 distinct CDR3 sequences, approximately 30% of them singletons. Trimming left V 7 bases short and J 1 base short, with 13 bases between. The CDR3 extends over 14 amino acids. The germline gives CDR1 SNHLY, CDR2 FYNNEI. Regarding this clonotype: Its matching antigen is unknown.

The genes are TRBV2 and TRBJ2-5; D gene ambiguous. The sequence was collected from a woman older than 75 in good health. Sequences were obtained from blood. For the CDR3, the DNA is TGTGCCAGCACCCAGAGTGCAGGCCAAGAGACCCAGTACTTC. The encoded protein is CASTQSAGQETQYF.